These 27 T cell receptor beta chains came from one sample sequenced in a study of shared clonotypes between healthy human individuals. Produced via immunoSEQ multiplex PCR; TCRdb's table is partial and in-frame only. Altogether around 2,000,000 clones are present, just over 90% being singletons, with the ten largest covering roughly 1.7%. As defined, naive CD8 cells were CD45RO-negative and positively selected for CCR7, with terminally differentiated effector memory CD45RA+ cells excluded. The sequenced sample was naive CD8+ T cells from PBMCs. The receptors here all came from a man between 18 and 35 years old in good health. Some clones in this sample may be carry-over from other donors' samples.

Of note for this clone: The junction does not match germline at one end; this may be a read error. The J gene is TRBJ2-1, the V gene TRBV9; 7 nucleotides align to TRBD1. The CDR3 runs to 12 residues. Per germline, CDR1 SGDLS and CDR2 YYNGEE. The CDR3 is CASSVEGDRVVF. The CDR3, as DNA: TGTGCCAGCAGCGTAGAAGGCGACAGGGTGGTCTTC.

The genes are TRBV5-8 and TRBJ2-7; 7 nucleotides agree with TRBD2. The CDR3 totals 14 residues. CDR1 and CDR2 from the germline V gene are SGHTS and YDEGEE. With 7 bases clipped from V and 1 base from J, the junction kept 8 bases outside the gene matches. CDR3 coding DNA: TGTGCCAGCGGAACGGGACTACCTTCCTACGAGCAGTACTTC. Its protein is CASGTGLPSYEQYF.

The chain couples TRBV7-3 to TRBJ2-6; 8 positions match TRBD1. In germline, CDR1 is SGHTA, CDR2 FQGTGA. The CDR3 is made up of 17 amino acids. Losses at the gene ends were 4 bases for V and 0 bases for J; bases not matched to a gene: 5. CDR3 coding DNA: TGTGCCAGCAGCTCCAGGGGGCAAGGCTCTGGGGCCAACGTCCTGACTTTC. It codes for CASSSRGQGSGANVLTF.

DNA for the CDR3: TGTGCCAGCAGCTCCCCGGACAGGGAAGAATACAATGAGCAGTTCTTC. Its translation is CASSSPDREEYNEQFF. The V gene is TRBV7-9, the J gene TRBJ2-1; TRBD1 matches at 8 bases. The CDR3 length is 16 residues. V lost 4 bases and J lost 4; bases outside the gene matches: 9. Germline V lookup: CDR1 SEHNR, CDR2 FQNEAQ (reference sequence).

This sequence joins TRBV19 and TRBJ2-2, with 14 bases lining up with TRBD2. V lost 5 bases, J lost 7 bases, and 18 bases stayed unmatched. Per germline, CDR1 LNHDA and CDR2 SQIVND (reference sequence). The CDR3 extends over 20 amino acids. The CDR3: CASSLRPGLAGGVEGGELFF. The CDR3 bases are TGTGCCAGTAGTCTAAGACCCGGACTAGCGGGAGGTGTCGAAGGCGGGGAGCTGTTTTTT.

The J gene is TRBJ2-3, the V gene TRBV19, with 11 bases aligning to TRBD2. Germline V CDR1 and CDR2: LNHDA, SQIVND (reference sequence). The trim removed 2 bases at V and 4 bases at J, leaving 5 bases unmatched. CDR3 size: 16 residues. Written as DNA, the CDR3 is TGTGCCAGTAGTATATCGGGACTAGCGGTCCCAGATACGCAGTATTTT. This translates into CASSISGLAVPDTQYF.

This sequence joins TRBV6-6 and TRBJ2-7; D not resolved. Germline loops: CDR1 MNHNY, CDR2 SVGAGI (reference sequence). With 4 bases removed from V and 7 bases from J, the gap between germline ends came to 17 bases. CDR3 length equals 14 residues. CDR3 protein: CASSFSDSRMEQYF. The CDR3 DNA reads TGTGCCAGCAGTTTTTCAGACTCCCGAATGGAGCAGTACTTC.

This clone is a singleton in its sample. This rearrangement joins TRBV25-1 to TRBJ2-7; tentative D call: TRBD1 (5 bases). This CDR3 has 14 amino acids. CDR1 is MGHDK, CDR2 SYGVNS, per germline. Trimming took 2 bases from V and 5 from J, leaving 13 bases between them. CDR3 coding DNA: TGTGCCAGCAGTGAAGGACACTTGGGCGACGAGCAGTACTTC. Residues: CASSEGHLGDEQYF.

The chain carries TRBV5-1 and TRBJ1-1, with D perhaps TRBD1 (5 bases). Per germline, CDR1 SGHRS and CDR2 YFSETQ. The CDR3 covers 15 residues. The V end was cut by 3 bases, the J end by 4 bases, with 16 bases between. The CDR3 protein is CASSWSRQGTTEAFF. Written as DNA, the CDR3 is TGCGCCAGCAGCTGGTCCCGGCAGGGTACCACTGAAGCTTTCTTT.

The chain employs TRBV5-1 and TRBJ2-7, with 7 bases that match TRBD1. V shed 4 bases and J 0 bases; nucleotides not matched to a gene: 10. CDR3 length: 16 amino acids. Germline V gene sequence: CDR1 SGHRS, CDR2 YFSETQ. CDR3 DNA: TGCGCCAGCAGCGGAGACGGACAGGACGGCTCCTACGAGCAGTACTTC. Its translation is CASSGDGQDGSYEQYF.

This sequence joins TRBV6-1 and TRBJ1-1; 7 nucleotides agree with TRBD1. Germline V gives CDR1 MNHNS, CDR2 SASEGT. The CDR3 extends over 12 amino acids. After removal of 8 bases from V and 6 bases from J, the junction contained 6 bases not matched to a gene. Here the CDR3 DNA reads TGTGCCAGCTCGGACAGGAGGGCTGAAGCTTTCTTT. Its translation: CASSDRRAEAFF.

This chain connects TRBV5-6 to TRBJ2-5; D not certain. The CDR3 totals 13 residues. Germline CDR1 and CDR2: SGHDT and YYEEEE. The V end was cut by 0 bases, the J end by 2 bases, with 5 bases between. The CDR3 is CASSLGEQETQYF. The CDR3 coding sequence is TGTGCCAGCAGCTTGGGAGAACAAGAGACCCAGTACTTC.

This clone was found once. The chain carries TRBV21-1 and TRBJ2-1; TRBD2 is taken as the D call from the table, unchecked against the DNA. TRBV21-1 is deemed a pseudogene. The CDR3 consists of 13 residues. CDR3: CASSTLAGSEQFF. The CDR3 nucleotides read TGTGCCAGCAGCACCCTGGCCGGGTCTGAGCAGTTCTTC.

Concerning this clone itself: Other DNA sequences in this sample translate to the same CDR3. The chain has TRBV5-6 and TRBJ2-1; TRBD2 agrees at 7 bases. The CDR3 totals 16 residues. Germline V gives CDR1 SGHDT, CDR2 YYEEEE. Germline trimming cut 0 bases from V and 0 bases from J; bases unmatched to any gene: 3. DNA for the CDR3: TGTGCCAGCAGCTTGGACCGGACTAGCTCCTACAATGAGCAGTTCTTC. It is translated as CASSLDRTSSYNEQFF.

J is TRBJ2-3 and V is TRBV5-1; D not certain. V was trimmed by 5 bases and J by 2 bases, leaving 9 bases between them. CDR3 size: 13 residues. The germline V gene encodes CDR1 SGHRS and CDR2 YFSETQ. CDR3 protein: CASRDSTTDTQYF. In nucleotides, the CDR3 is TGCGCCAGCAGAGACTCCACCACAGATACGCAGTATTTT.

This rearrangement joins TRBV7-2 to TRBJ2-3; 9 bases are shared with TRBD2. Germline trimming cut 1 base from V and 2 bases from J; bases unmatched to any gene: 4. The CDR3 has 16 residues. Looked up from germline, CDR1 is SGHTA and CDR2 is FQGNSA. CDR3 coding DNA: TGTGCCAGCAGCTTAGTGGCTAGCGGGGTCACAGATACGCAGTATTTT. Amino acid sequence: CASSLVASGVTDTQYF.

V usage is TRBV29-1 and J usage is TRBJ2-2; 7 bases are shared with TRBD1. Germline lookup yields CDR1 SQVTM and CDR2 ANQGSEA. V was pared by 3 bases and J by 5 bases, with 3 bases of the junction left unmatched. This CDR3 region has 13 residues. The CDR3 sequence: CSVDGTDTGELFF. The DNA for the CDR3 is TGCAGCGTTGACGGGACAGATACCGGGGAGCTGTTTTTT.

The chain recombines TRBV6-5 with TRBJ2-3; possible D gene TRBD2, 7 bases. Between the trimmed V and J ends, which lost 6 bases and 7 bases, there was a span of 20 bases. The CDR3 length is 15 residues. CDR1 MNHEY and CDR2 SVGAGI come from the germline V gene. CDR3 amino acids: CASSRGRGGKNTQYF. CDR3 in DNA: TGTGCCAGCAGCCGGGGGAGGGGGGGGAAGAATACGCAGTATTTT.

Concerning this clone itself: This same CDR3 is encoded by further DNA sequences in the sample. The rearrangement joins TRBV12-5 to TRBJ2-7; 7 bases are a match to TRBD1. The CDR3 runs to 13 residues. CDR1 and CDR2 from the germline V gene are LGHNT and FRNRAP. Losses at the gene ends were 3 bases for V and 2 bases for J; bases not matched to a gene: 1. CDR3 region: CASGFGTAYEQYF. CDR3 sequence (DNA): TGTGCTAGTGGTTTCGGGACAGCCTACGAGCAGTACTTC. The full variable domain, in which reference TRBV12-5 and TRBJ2-7 provide the parts outside the CDR3, is DARVTQTPRHKVTEMGQEVTMRCQPILGHNTVFWYRQTMMQGLELLAYFRNRAPLDDSGMPKDRFSAEMPDATLATLKIQPSEPRDSAVYFCASGFGTAYEQYFGPGTRLTVT.

This clone was seen just once. The V gene is TRBV6-1, the J gene TRBJ2-7; D unclear. Germline V gene data show CDR1 as MNHNS and CDR2 as SASEGT. The CDR3 runs to 14 residues. V lost 4 bases and J 0 bases, leaving 10 bases between the germline ends. CDR3 DNA sequence: TGTGCCAGCAGTGTACGGGCAACCTCCTACGAGCAGTACTTC. This sequence encodes CASSVRATSYEQYF.

The chain combines TRBV11-2 with TRBJ2-3, with a tentative D call TRBD2 (6 bases). There are 13 residues in the CDR3. In germline, CDR1 is SGHAT, CDR2 FQNNGV. V was trimmed by 5 bases and J by 5 bases, leaving 11 bases between them. The CDR3, as DNA: TGTGCCAGCAGCCCAAGACTAGAAGATACGCAGTATTTT. Translated, it gives CASSPRLEDTQYF.

This chain links TRBV6-4 with TRBJ2-7; D is unclear. Germline CDR1 reads MRHNA; CDR2 reads SNTAGT. The CDR3 totals 13 residues. Deletions cut 2 bases from V and 2 bases from J, with 7 bases between. The CDR3 loop reads CASSDAQTYEQYF. Written as DNA, the CDR3 is TGTGCCAGCAGTGACGCCCAGACCTACGAGCAGTACTTC.

The rearrangement joins TRBV4-2 to TRBJ2-5, with 7 bases aligning to TRBD1. The germline V gene has CDR1 LGHNA and CDR2 YNFKEQ. Trimming removed 3 bases from V and 4 bases from J; junction bases left unmatched: 2. The CDR3 is made up of 13 amino acids. This chain's CDR3 is CASSQGQRETQYF. CDR3 sequence (DNA): TGTGCCAGCAGCCAGGGACAGAGAGAGACCCAGTACTTC.

V and J are TRBV18 and TRBJ2-7; D is tentatively TRBD1 or TRBD2 (5 bases each). The length of the CDR3 is 14 residues. The germline V and J ends were trimmed by 0 bases and 5 bases, with 11 bases remaining between them. In germline, CDR1 is KGHSH, CDR2 LQKENI. The CDR3 reads CASSPPEVGDEQYF. CDR3 DNA: TGTGCCAGCTCACCACCTGAGGTGGGGGACGAGCAGTACTTC.

The genes are TRBV6-6 and TRBJ2-2, with D unclear. Trimming removed 6 bases from V and 7 bases from J, with 9 bases in between. There are 12 residues in the CDR3. Germline assignment: CDR1 MNHNY and CDR2 SVGAGI (reference sequence). The CDR3 sequence: CASSLIGGELFF. CDR3 sequence (DNA): TGTGCCAGCAGCCTTATTGGCGGGGAGCTGTTTTTT.

The chain has TRBV7-9 and TRBJ2-5; D is unresolved. Germline V lookup: CDR1 SEHNR, CDR2 FQNEAQ (reference sequence). V lost 5 bases to trimming and J lost 1 base, with 8 bases between them. The CDR3 length is 13 residues. The CDR3 DNA sequence: TGTGCCAGCAGCCCACGATTCCAAGAGACCCAGTACTTC. It specifies CASSPRFQETQYF.

This clone appeared a few times. The chain joins TRBV11-2 to TRBJ1-1; 9 bases are shared with TRBD1. The CDR3 is made up of 14 amino acids. CDR1 and CDR2 from the germline V gene are SGHAT and FQNNGV. The V and J ends lost 6 bases and 4 bases, in that order; junction bases with no gene match: 6. The CDR3 region has the DNA TGTGCCAGCAGGATGGACAGGGGTCGCACTGAAGCTTTCTTT. Its translation: CASRMDRGRTEAFF.